This paragraph covers one TCR beta chain sequence. Profiling relied on immunoSEQ multiplex PCR, and the TCRdb table lists in-frame clones only, not all of them. This sample yields hundreds of thousands of clones, of which approximately 90% are seen a single time; 1.4% belongs to the top ten. The sample comes from a study of blood T cell repertoires in COVID-19. Study context: PBMCs, B-cell-depleted T cells, or T cells provided the cDNA or gDNA that made up the material.

Germline CDR1 reads SGHNT; CDR2 reads YYREEE (reference sequence). Deletions cut 4 bases from V and 1 base from J, with 15 bases between. The CDR3 has 15 residues. The sample comprised peripheral blood. The origin of this receptor is a woman in her 30s with active or convalescent COVID-19. V and J are TRBV5-4 and TRBJ2-7; D perhaps matches TRBD1 (6 bases). The DNA for the CDR3 is TGTGCCAGCAGCCCAACGGAACAGGGTTCCTACGAGCAGTACTTC. It yields the protein CASSPTEQGSYEQYF.